The rows below give T cell receptor beta chains drawn from one sample of a study of spatial heterogeneity in lung cancer. MiXCR, run by TCRdb on the 5' RACE reads, gives a single entry per CDR3 protein. The sample holds approximately 39,000 distinct CDR3 sequences, 7% to 7.5% seen once. This sample comprised PBMCs, obtained at surgery. These receptors all stem from a female donor with early-stage non-small cell lung cancer. Each CDR3 is given with its conserved first and last residue. The D gene is left open where the match is weak. Part of the rows lack a size; the others show once, few, many or a class for expanded clones.

clone_size	v_call	j_call	d_call	cdr3_aa	cdr3_nt
many	TRBV12-3/TRBV12-4	TRBJ2-3	TRBD2	CASGGLAGGDGDTQYF	TGTGCCAGCGGTGGACTAGCGGGTGGAGATGGGGATACGCAGTATTTT
.	TRBV29-1	TRBJ2-2	TRBD2	CSVAWTSRGTGELFF	TGCAGCGTTGCCTGGACTAGCAGGGGCACCGGGGAGCTGTTTTTT
many	TRBV10-3	TRBJ2-6	.	CAISEQALSGANVLTF	TGTGCCATCAGTGAGCAAGCGCTCTCTGGGGCCAACGTCCTGACTTTC
many	TRBV5-4	TRBJ2-3	.	CASSSGTGTDTQYF	TGTGCCAGCAGCTCCGGGACCGGCACAGATACGCAGTATTTT
many	TRBV5-1	TRBJ2-5	.	CASSPTTGQLQETQYF	TGCGCCAGCAGTCCCACGACGGGCCAACTACAAGAGACCCAGTACTTC
many	TRBV5-1	TRBJ2-3	.	CASSAGTEGDTQYF	TGCGCCAGCAGCGCCGGGACCGAGGGGGATACGCAGTATTTT
many	TRBV7-8	TRBJ2-6	.	CASSKTGSSGANVLTF	TGTGCCAGCAGCAAGACTGGGAGCTCTGGGGCCAACGTCCTGACTTTC
.	TRBV3-1	TRBJ2-5	TRBD2	CASTTARGGKRETQYF	TGTGCCAGCACCACCGCACGGGGGGGCAAACGAGAGACCCAGTACTTC
many	TRBV12-3/TRBV12-4	TRBJ1-4	.	CASTRTAGEKLFF	TGTGCCAGCACCCGGACAGCAGGAGAAAAACTGTTTTTT
.	TRBV10-3	TRBJ1-6	.	CAISADLINSPLHF	TGTGCCATCAGTGCGGACTTGATCAATTCACCCCTCCACTTT
many	TRBV6-2/TRBV6-3	TRBJ1-6	.	CASSYSLGSLGLSNSPLHF	TGTGCCAGCAGTTACTCCCTCGGATCGTTAGGCCTTTCAAATTCACCCCTCCACTTT
many	TRBV2	TRBJ1-2	.	CASPIQGSSGYTF	TGTGCCAGCCCTATTCAGGGAAGTAGCGGCTACACCTTC
few	TRBV3-1	TRBJ2-3	TRBD2	CASSQDLGLAGSDTQYF	TGTGCCAGCAGCCAAGATCTGGGGCTAGCGGGGTCAGATACGCAGTATTTT
many	TRBV11-2	TRBJ2-5	.	CASSLGDVTQYF	TGTGCCAGCAGCTTAGGGGACGTCACCCAGTACTTC
few	TRBV29-1	TRBJ2-1	TRBD1	CSVEEGTGGTYNEQFF	TGCAGCGTTGAAGAAGGGACAGGGGGAACCTACAATGAGCAGTTCTTC
many	TRBV6-2/TRBV6-3	TRBJ1-1	.	CASSPRGRSTEAFF	TGTGCCAGCAGTCCCCGGGGGAGATCCACTGAAGCTTTCTTT
many	TRBV7-2	TRBJ2-1	.	CASSYQGNEQFF	TGTGCCAGCAGCTATCAGGGAAATGAGCAGTTCTTC
.	TRBV12-3/TRBV12-4	TRBJ2-3	.	CASSLGASDTQYF	TGTGCCAGCAGTTTGGGGGCGTCAGATACGCAGTATTTT
many	TRBV24-1	TRBJ2-1	.	CATSGTTSYNEQFF	TGTGCCACCAGTGGTACTACCTCCTACAATGAGCAGTTCTTC
many	TRBV9	TRBJ2-2	.	CASSVLSSIPGELFF	TGTGCCAGCAGCGTGTTATCTAGCATCCCCGGGGAGCTGTTTTTT
many	TRBV9	TRBJ1-1	.	CASSVAVGSSTEAFF	TGTGCCAGCAGCGTAGCAGTGGGGTCTAGCACTGAAGCTTTCTTT
many	TRBV3-1	TRBJ2-5	.	CASSQDQGRETQYF	TGTGCCAGCAGCCAAGATCAGGGCAGAGAGACCCAGTACTTC
few	TRBV25-1	TRBJ2-1	TRBD1	CASSGTGGVQGHEQFF	TGTGCCAGCAGTGGGACAGGGGGCGTACAGGGGCATGAGCAGTTCTTC
few	TRBV5-1	TRBJ2-3	TRBD2	CASSTPSLAGSDTQYF	TGCGCCAGCAGTACTCCCTCACTAGCGGGGTCAGATACGCAGTATTTT
many	TRBV12-3/TRBV12-4	TRBJ2-1	.	CASSLWAGSSYNEQFF	TGTGCCAGCAGTTTATGGGCGGGGAGCTCCTACAATGAGCAGTTCTTC
few	TRBV2	TRBJ1-5	.	CASSDSLNQPQHF	TGTGCCAGCAGTGATTCGCTGAATCAGCCCCAGCATTTT
many	TRBV3-1	TRBJ1-2	TRBD1	CASSQDSAGGQSGYTF	TGTGCCAGCAGCCAAGATTCGGCAGGGGGACAGTCTGGCTACACCTTC
many	TRBV3-1	TRBJ2-3	.	CASSQLLTDTQYF	TGTGCCAGCAGCCAGTTGTTAACAGATACGCAGTATTTT
many	TRBV20-1	TRBJ2-5	.	CSARDISLETQYF	TGCAGTGCTAGAGATATCTCGTTGGAGACCCAGTACTTC
many	TRBV7-8	TRBJ2-4	.	CASSFRPGGRLNIQYF	TGTGCCAGCAGTTTTCGGCCGGGGGGCCGGTTAAACATTCAGTACTTC
few	TRBV6-6	TRBJ1-5	.	CASSYGRVTSNQPQHF	TGTGCCAGCAGTTATGGACGGGTTACTAGCAATCAGCCCCAGCATTTT
.	TRBV28	TRBJ1-6	.	CASSPGLGNSYNSPLHF	TGTGCCAGCAGTCCGGGACTGGGAAACTCCTATAATTCACCCCTCCACTTT
many	TRBV12-5	TRBJ2-7	TRBD2	CASAPGLAGVSEQYF	TGTGCTAGTGCCCCTGGACTAGCGGGAGTAAGTGAGCAGTACTTC